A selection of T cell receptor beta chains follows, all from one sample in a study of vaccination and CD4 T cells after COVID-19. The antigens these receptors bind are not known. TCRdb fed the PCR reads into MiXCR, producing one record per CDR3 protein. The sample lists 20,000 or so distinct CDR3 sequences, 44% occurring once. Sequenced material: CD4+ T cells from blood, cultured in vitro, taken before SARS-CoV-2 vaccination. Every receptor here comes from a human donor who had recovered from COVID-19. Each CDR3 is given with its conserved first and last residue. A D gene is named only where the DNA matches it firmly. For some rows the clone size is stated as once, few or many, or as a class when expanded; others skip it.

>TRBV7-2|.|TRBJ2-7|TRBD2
CASSSLIRGLAGDEQYF
TGTGCCAGCAGCTCATTAATTCGCGGGTTAGCGGGAGACGAGCAGTACTTC
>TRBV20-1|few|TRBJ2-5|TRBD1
CSARDTGVETQYF
TGCAGTGCTAGAGACACAGGGGTCGAGACCCAGTACTTC
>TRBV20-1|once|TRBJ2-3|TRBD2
CSAPTSGLTDTQYF
TGCAGTGCACCGACTAGCGGGCTCACAGATACGCAGTATTTT
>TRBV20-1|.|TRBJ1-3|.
CSARDQDRGNTIYF
TGCAGTGCTAGAGACCAGGATCGAGGAAACACCATATATTTT
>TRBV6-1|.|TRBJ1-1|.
CASSRSGGKNTEAFF
TGTGCCAGTTCGAGGAGCGGGGGTAAGAACACTGAAGCTTTCTTT
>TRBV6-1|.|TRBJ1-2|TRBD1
CASRTGRHGYTF
TGTGCCAGCAGGACAGGGAGGCATGGCTACACCTTC
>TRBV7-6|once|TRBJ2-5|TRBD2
CASSLVPSGGGQETQYF
TGTGCCAGCAGCTTAGTTCCTAGCGGGGGGGGACAAGAGACCCAGTACTTC
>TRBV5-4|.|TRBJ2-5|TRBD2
CASSLAGTQETQYF
TGTGCCAGCAGCTTAGCGGGGACCCAAGAGACCCAGTACTTC
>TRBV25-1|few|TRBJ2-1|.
CASGNEFETYNEQFF
TGTGCCAGCGGCAACGAGTTCGAAACCTACAATGAGCAGTTCTTC
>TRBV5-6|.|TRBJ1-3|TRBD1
CASSLGDRGGNTIYF
TGTGCCAGCAGCCTTGGAGACAGGGGAGGCAACACCATATATTTT
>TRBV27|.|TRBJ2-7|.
CASSRVGQGLVGNEQYF
TGTGCCAGCAGCCGAGTGGGACAGGGACTAGTAGGCAACGAGCAGTACTTC
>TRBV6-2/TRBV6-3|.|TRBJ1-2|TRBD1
CASRSTGGWGYTF
TGTGCCAGCAGATCTACAGGGGGATGGGGCTACACCTTC
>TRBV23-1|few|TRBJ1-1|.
CASPPGTIAEAFF
TGCGCCAGCCCGCCAGGGACAATTGCTGAAGCTTTCTTT
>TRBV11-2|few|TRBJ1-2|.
CASSLASTEGYTF
TGTGCCAGCAGCTTAGCATCGACCGAGGGCTACACCTTC
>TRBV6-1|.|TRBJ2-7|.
CASSVSVSETEQYF
TGTGCCAGCAGTGTATCGGTTTCGGAAACCGAGCAGTACTTC
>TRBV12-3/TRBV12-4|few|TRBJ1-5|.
CASSLADQPQHF
TGTGCCAGCAGTTTAGCTGATCAGCCCCAGCATTTT
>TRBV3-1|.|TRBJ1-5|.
CASSQGVGSNQPQHF
TGTGCCAGCAGCCAAGGGGTAGGGTCCAATCAGCCCCAGCATTTT
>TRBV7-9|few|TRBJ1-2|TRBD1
CASSPQTGVGGYTF
TGTGCCAGCAGCCCCCAAACAGGGGTGGGCGGCTACACCTTC
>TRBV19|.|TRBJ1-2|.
CASTYRESSGYTF
TGTGCCAGTACCTACAGGGAATCCTCCGGCTACACCTTC
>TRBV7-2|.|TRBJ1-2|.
CASSLGEGGFPHGYTF
TGTGCCAGCAGCTTAGGAGAGGGGGGATTTCCCCATGGCTACACCTTC
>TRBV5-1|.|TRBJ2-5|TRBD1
CASRTTGEETQYF
TGCGCCAGCCGAACCACAGGGGAAGAGACCCAGTACTTC
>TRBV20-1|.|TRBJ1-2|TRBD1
CSASPGQDIGNDGYTF
TGCAGTGCTAGCCCCGGACAGGATATAGGAAATGATGGCTACACCTTC
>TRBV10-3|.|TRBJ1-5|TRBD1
CAISVDRDAQPQHF
TGTGCCATCAGCGTCGACAGGGATGCTCAGCCCCAGCATTTT
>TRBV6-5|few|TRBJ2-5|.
CASSYRGVKGETQYF
TGTGCCAGCAGTTACAGGGGGGTAAAAGGGGAGACCCAGTACTTC